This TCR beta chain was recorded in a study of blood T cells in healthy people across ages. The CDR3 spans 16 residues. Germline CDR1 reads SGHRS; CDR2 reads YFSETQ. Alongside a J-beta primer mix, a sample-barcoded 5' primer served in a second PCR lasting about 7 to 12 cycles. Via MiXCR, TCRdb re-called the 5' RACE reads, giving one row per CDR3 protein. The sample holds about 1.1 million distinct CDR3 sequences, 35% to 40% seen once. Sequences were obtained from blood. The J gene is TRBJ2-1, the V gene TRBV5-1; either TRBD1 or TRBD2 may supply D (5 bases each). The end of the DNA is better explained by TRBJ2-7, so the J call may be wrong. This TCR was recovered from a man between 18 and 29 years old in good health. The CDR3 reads CASSLQEVWGYNEQYF. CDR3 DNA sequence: TGCGCCAGCAGTCTACAGGAGGTTTGGGGCTACAATGAGCAGTACTTC.